The entry below gives a single T cell receptor beta chain sequence along with its context. The antigen it binds to is not known. No clone much larger than this one lies a single base away; base qualities are absent. The data were obtained in a study of CD8 T cell repertoires and HIV-1 epitope variants (TCRdb year 2020). Regarding the research as a whole: T cells were stimulated in separate culture wells with each of twenty-five peptides representing autologous and known Gag and Nef epitope variants. Three Gag epitope families and Nef HW9 and YT9 were included among the tested epitopes. T cells were enriched using the EasySep Human T Cell Enrichment Kit and were co-cultured with equal numbers of autologous T cell-negative cells serving as antigen-presenting cells. An aliquot of 1M T cells was saved as an uncultured baseline condition, separate from the roughly 83 T cell cultures. The control conditions were a CMV, EBV and flu peptide pool, the Ebola AY9 epitope as a negative control, and a well with no peptide. Running each culture condition in triplicate, except for one peptide done in duplicate, gave a total of 75 to 95 T cell cultures. For 10 days the cultures were kept in IMDM with gentamicin, and on days 3 and 7 half of the media was changed with IL-2, IL-7 and IL-15 added.

The EasySep Human CD8+ T Cell Enrichment Kit was used on day 10 to isolate CD8+ T cells from every culture. The paper's findings and limits, for the study overall: The assay identified only TCR beta chains and indicated proliferation in response to antigen, without indicating T cell function or cytokine profile. Four or five clonotypes recognized the Nef KF9 family and one clonotype recognized the HW9 family, while no responses were seen to the TAALDMSHF plasma variant. Nine or ten antigen-specific TCR beta clonotypes were identified, of which more than 5 appeared to be cross-reactive for autologous or known escape epitope variants.

The CDR3 measures 15 amino acids from cysteine to phenylalanine. Of all the DNA, just the CDR3 is kept, 45 bases in frame from base 1. CDR1 and CDR2 (ENHRY, SYGVKD) derive from the germline V gene. V is cut back by 4 bases and J by 4 bases, with 6 bases in the junction unmatched. TCR beta CDR3 regions were sequenced at survey depth on the immunoSEQ platform. The QIAamp DNA micro kit was used to extract genomic DNA from every cultured and uncultured CD8+ T cell population. The study's own analysis went as follows. Any sample with under 5,000 productive reads was excluded, and this exclusion removed about 6.5% of the roughly 75 cultures stimulated with HIV peptides. Sequences were trimmed to CDR3 by a MANAFEST web app, and nonproductive sequences, CDR3s under 5 amino acids, and sequences not starting with C or ending with F/W were removed. Clonotypes were classified as antigen-specific only if expansion was observed in at least 2 of 3 replicates versus the no-peptide control at FDR 0.01, only within one epitope family. A specific clonotype also had to show a frequency at least fivefold higher than in wells stimulated with peptides from other epitope families. The immuneACCESS repertoire file appears here via TCRdb, limited to in-frame rearrangements. These files lack a portion of the clones; in checked studies, under half of the deficit traces to unresolved V genes, and the cause of the others is not known. The DNA was the basis for D and trimming; V, J and clone size are from that table. The sample profile shows 4,500 to 7,000 clones; around 66% of them were found once. The ten largest clonotypes hold around 43% of the sample.

The TCR sequence derives from a male donor with HIV. This receptor chain uses TRBV10-3 and TRBJ2-2, with 7 bases matching TRBD2. Sample: cultured CD8+ T cells derived from PBMCs. The encoded CDR3 is CAISGVLASTGELFF. The bases read TGTGCCATCAGTGGAGTACTAGCGAGCACCGGGGAGCTGTTTTTT.